This TCR beta chain comes out of a study of T cells in Graves' hyperthyroidism and ophthalmopathy. Whole-study context: Specimen type is peripheral blood, collected at initial diagnosis prior to any treatment.

To note about this clonotype: Its antigen is unknown.

Regarding the study as a whole: A model built on 13 V-J features separated ophthalmopathy from stable hyperthyroidism. Appearing also in blood were most of the thyroid clonotypes expanded above 0.001.

TCR beta CDR3 region amplification was performed from RNA transcripts. HTBI primers were the set used in a first-round RT-PCR of the TCR CDR3. TCRdb re-analysed the multiplex PCR reads in MiXCR, keeping a single row per CDR3 protein. The sample includes fewer than 650,000 distinct CDR3 sequences, approximately 14% of them seen just once. Sequencing used blood. The receptor was derived from a woman in her 40s with Graves' hyperthyroidism.

CDR3 nucleotide sequence: TGTGCCACCCGGACAGGGGGTTCCTACGAGCAGTACTTC. It translates to CATRTGGSYEQYF. The V and J genes are TRBV6-1 and TRBJ2-7, with 10 positions matching TRBD1. This CDR3 contains 13 residues. Per the germline V gene, CDR1 is MNHNS and CDR2 is SASEGT. The junction had 4 bases not matched to a gene; V was cut back by 10 bases and J by 1 base.